Listed below are T cell receptor beta chains from one sample, sequenced in a study of technical replicates of blood from a handful of donors. Sequenced by immunoSEQ multiplex PCR; TCRdb stores in-frame clones only, minus some. The top ten clones hold about 10% of a sample with about 14,000 clones, almost 85% of them seen once. What was sequenced was PBMCs. These receptors all stem from a human donor in good health. CDR3s include the opening cysteine and the closing phenylalanine or tryptophan. A D gene is named only where the DNA matches it firmly. Size is omitted from some rows. Given values are once, few, many or a class for expanded clones.

TRBV5-1	once	TRBJ2-7	.	CASRHIQGYEQYF	TGCGCCAGCAGACATATACAGGGATACGAGCAGTACTTC
TRBV25-1	.	TRBJ1-3	.	CASSEDRRHSGNTIYF	TGTGCCAGCAGTGAAGATCGGCGGCATTCTGGAAACACCATATATTTT
TRBV7-6	.	TRBJ2-7	TRBD2	CASSMGLAGGPGEQYF	TGTGCCAGCAGCATGGGACTAGCGGGAGGGCCGGGAGAGCAGTACTTC
TRBV7-9	.	TRBJ2-7	.	CASSSNALIRQQQYF	TGTGCCAGCAGCTCGAACGCCCTAATTCGACAGCAACAGTACTTC
TRBV27	.	TRBJ2-3	TRBD2	CASSFIAGWGTDTQYF	TGTGCCAGCAGTTTTATAGCGGGGTGGGGCACAGATACGCAGTATTTT
TRBV27	.	TRBJ2-1	TRBD2	CASSPAGGMINEQFF	TGTGCCAGCAGTCCAGCGGGAGGGATGATAAATGAGCAGTTCTTC
TRBV5-1	.	TRBJ1-2	.	CASSFSTNYGYTF	TGCGCCAGCAGCTTCAGTACTAACTATGGCTACACCTTC
TRBV18	.	TRBJ2-7	.	CASSPPVEGRTYEQYF	TGTGCCAGCTCACCACCGGTGGAAGGGAGGACGTACGAGCAGTACTTC
TRBV7-2	once	TRBJ2-5	TRBD2	CASSLGGLAGGPGETQYF	TGTGCCAGCAGCTTAGGGGGACTAGCGGGAGGGCCGGGGGAGACCCAGTACTTC
TRBV6-5	.	TRBJ2-6	.	CASSSQAFSGANVLTF	TGTGCCAGCAGTTCGCAGGCATTCTCTGGGGCCAACGTCCTGACTTTC
TRBV4-1	.	TRBJ2-3	.	CASSQDGPLVQGDTQYF	TGCGCCAGCAGCCAAGATGGGCCACTAGTACAAGGAGATACGCAGTATTTT
TRBV5-1	.	TRBJ2-3	TRBD2	CASSLRQREHSDTQYF	TGCGCCAGCAGCTTGCGCCAGCGGGAGCATTCAGATACGCAGTATTTT
TRBV5-6	few	TRBJ1-2	.	CASSLDQYGYTF	TGTGCCAGCAGCTTGGATCAATATGGCTACACCTTC
TRBV9	once	TRBJ2-2	.	CASTGGYSNRGTGELFF	TGTGCCAGCACCGGAGGATATTCGAACCGGGGTACCGGGGAGCTGTTTTTT
TRBV6-5	.	TRBJ2-2	.	CASRLSTNTGELFF	TGTGCCAGCAGACTTTCTACGAACACCGGGGAGCTGTTTTTT
TRBV10-1	.	TRBJ2-7	.	CASSGFGTSTYEQYF	TGCGCCAGCAGTGGGTTCGGGACTTCCACCTACGAGCAGTACTTC
TRBV11-3	.	TRBJ2-6	TRBD2	CASSLAGGSGANVLTF	TGTGCCAGCAGCTTAGCCGGGGGGTCTGGGGCCAACGTCCTGACTTTC
TRBV18	.	TRBJ2-3	TRBD2	CASSPRTSGRAVDTQYF	TGTGCCAGCTCACCCCGGACTAGCGGGAGGGCCGTGGATACGCAGTATTTT
TRBV5-1	.	TRBJ1-2	.	CASSWALDSGNYGYTF	TGCGCCAGCAGCTGGGCTTTGGACAGCGGCAACTATGGCTACACCTTC
TRBV28	.	TRBJ1-1	.	CASSQTGRTEAFF	TGTGCCAGCAGCCAGACCGGGAGGACTGAAGCTTTCTTT
TRBV7-2	.	TRBJ1-5	.	CASSLAMSGVDQPQHF	TGTGCCAGCAGCTTAGCGATGTCAGGGGTCGATCAGCCCCAGCATTTT
TRBV28	.	TRBJ1-1	.	CASRPVGLQRSTEAFF	TGTGCCAGCAGACCAGTCGGTTTGCAGCGATCCACTGAAGCTTTCTTT
TRBV6-1	.	TRBJ2-7	.	CASLSSPYEQYF	TGTGCCAGCCTGAGTAGTCCCTACGAGCAGTACTTC
TRBV18	few	TRBJ1-5	TRBD1	CASSPTGPGDQPQHF	TGTGCCAGCTCACCGACAGGGCCCGGCGATCAGCCCCAGCATTTT
TRBV6-5	.	TRBJ2-7	TRBD1	CASSYSTGGQIYEQYF	TGTGCCAGCAGTTACTCGACAGGGGGACAGATCTACGAGCAGTACTTC
TRBV7-6	.	TRBJ2-7	.	CASSLGQEQYF	TGTGCCAGCAGCTTAGGTCAGGAGCAGTACTTC
TRBV6-1	.	TRBJ2-3	TRBD2	CASSESIAGGPDTQYF	TGTGCCAGCAGTGAGTCGATAGCGGGAGGGCCAGATACGCAGTATTTT
TRBV5-8	.	TRBJ1-5	TRBD1	CASSREGARNQPQHF	TGTGCCAGCAGCCGGGAGGGGGCACGCAATCAGCCCCAGCATTTT
TRBV7-3	.	TRBJ2-1	.	CASSFLSGAQFF	TGTGCCAGCAGCTTTTTGTCTGGGGCGCAGTTCTTC
TRBV25-1	.	TRBJ2-2	.	CASAGDSDTGELFF	TGTGCCAGCGCCGGAGACTCGGACACCGGGGAGCTGTTTTTT
TRBV27	.	TRBJ2-7	TRBD1	CASSISGQDYYEQYF	TGTGCCAGCAGCATTTCGGGACAGGATTACTACGAGCAGTACTTC
TRBV11-2	once	TRBJ2-3	TRBD2	CASSLWGRAVQSDTQYF	TGTGCCAGCAGCTTATGGGGGAGGGCCGTCCAATCAGATACGCAGTATTTT
TRBV27	once	TRBJ2-5	.	CASSSGGWETQYF	TGTGCCAGCAGTTCGGGGGGCTGGGAGACCCAGTACTTC
TRBV6-5	once	TRBJ2-5	.	CASTYGRTQYF	TGTGCCAGCACCTATGGGCGGACCCAGTACTTC
TRBV5-1	.	TRBJ2-7	TRBD1	CASSFPGQGLLSDSYEQYF	TGCGCCAGCAGCTTCCCGGGACAGGGACTTTTAAGTGATTCTTACGAGCAGTACTTC
TRBV2	.	TRBJ2-7	TRBD2	CASIGTSGSYEQYF	TGTGCCAGCATCGGGACTAGCGGGAGCTACGAGCAGTACTTC
TRBV5-1	once	TRBJ2-5	.	CASSWKGAGETQYF	TGCGCCAGCAGCTGGAAGGGTGCGGGGGAGACCCAGTACTTC
TRBV19	few	TRBJ1-1	.	CASRGENTEAFF	TGTGCCAGTAGGGGAGAGAACACTGAAGCTTTCTTT
TRBV6-1	once	TRBJ2-5	TRBD2	CASSEAWGAGEETQYF	TGTGCCAGCAGTGAAGCGTGGGGTGCGGGAGAAGAGACCCAGTACTTC
TRBV6-5	.	TRBJ2-1	.	CASSYKGLYNEQFF	TGTGCCAGCAGTTACAAGGGACTGTACAATGAGCAGTTCTTC
TRBV5-1	.	TRBJ2-1	TRBD2	CASTPGLDYNEQFF	TGCGCCAGCACCCCGGGACTAGACTACAATGAGCAGTTCTTC
TRBV7-7	.	TRBJ1-5	.	CASSLSQNQPQHF	TGTGCCAGCAGCTTAAGCCAAAATCAGCCCCAGCATTTT
TRBV19	.	TRBJ1-1	TRBD1	CASSLGQGPPKAFF	TGTGCCAGTAGTCTCGGACAGGGGCCACCGAAAGCTTTCTTT
TRBV18	.	TRBJ2-1	TRBD2	CASSHSTPGGREIHNEQFF	TGTGCCAGCTCCCATTCGACTCCGGGGGGGCGGGAGATCCACAATGAGCAGTTCTTC
TRBV19	.	TRBJ2-7	TRBD2	CASSKKGARGPAGDYEQYF	TGTGCCAGTAGTAAAAAAGGCGCCAGGGGACCAGCGGGAGACTACGAGCAGTACTTC
TRBV9	few	TRBJ1-1	.	CASSRGTWTEAFF	TGTGCCAGCAGCAGAGGTACATGGACTGAAGCTTTCTTT